Below, one TCR beta chain is given with its context. Its specificity is unknown. Germline V lookup: CDR1 SQVTM, CDR2 ANQGSEA. The V end was cut by 8 bases, the J end by 1 base, with 11 bases between. The CDR3 has 12 residues. PCR primers comprised 60 Vbeta and 13 Jbeta primers. In the authors' workflow: Unique TCR beta chains totaled roughly 79 million in a later count, with around 10 million of them shared. Only in-frame clones appear in the TCRdb table, and some are missing; sequencing was by immunoSEQ multiplex PCR. V, J and clone size are those of that table, while D and trimming were read from the DNA. Here the sample table reports 200,000 or so clones. This entry belongs to a study of cytomegalovirus exposure and HLA in healthy donors. General study points: A missense variant in DCLRE1C was later tied to TCR beta V- and J-gene trimming. Cytomegalovirus-associated status was assigned to about 160 TCR beta chains. Fewer N-insertions than the approximately 680-donor mean were reportedly shown by an Asian-associated ancestry cluster in a later analysis.

Sequenced input: PBMCs. The TCR sequence derives from a boy between 10 and 17 years old in good health and CMV-seronegative. The rearrangement links TRBV29-1 to TRBJ1-2; no clear D gene. This chain's CDR3 is CSSSGFNYGYTF. The CDR3 DNA sequence: TGCAGCTCATCAGGATTTAACTATGGCTACACCTTC.